This TCR beta chain was profiled in a study of persistence of HIV-infected CD4 T cells. Study results and limitations: Compared with CD3/CD28-stimulated cells, CMV- and Gag-responding cells showed lower TCRbeta richness.

To note about this clone: Its antigen remains unidentified.

Cells were stimulated with CMV-infected fibroblast lysates at 8.5 to 10 ug/mL. Memory cells lacking CD40L and CD69 with high CD45RO were sorted. A roughly 20-hour stimulation of CD8-depleted PBMCs used anti-CD28/CD49d costimulation, CD40-blocking antibody and enfuvirtide. Germline V lookup: CDR1 LNHDA, CDR2 SQIVND (reference sequence). The CDR3 totals 14 residues. The germline V and J ends were trimmed by 5 bases and 5 bases, with 13 bases remaining between them. Sequencing used immunoSEQ version 4 in survey mode. TCRdb's table, derived via immunoSEQ multiplex PCR, lists solely in-frame clones and lacks some. The sample yields around 48,000 clones, 75% to 85% seen once.

The TCR sequence derives from an adult man with HIV who was CMV-seropositive. The source material was CD4+ T cells sorted from PBMCs after approximately 19-hour stimulation, sampled from a patient who received antiretroviral therapy. V usage is TRBV19 and J usage is TRBJ1-5; D gene ambiguous. The CDR3: CASSAHRADQPQHF. The CDR3 nucleotides read TGTGCCAGTAGTGCCCATAGGGCAGATCAGCCCCAGCATTTT.